Detailed here is one T cell receptor beta chain. These data are taken from a study of blood T cell repertoires in COVID-19. Study details: Some COVID-19 samples were acute and others convalescent; all came from the United States, Italy and Spain. Sources were T cells, B-cell-depleted T cells, or PBMCs; the material itself was cDNA or gDNA.

Study processing details: Amplification from reference gene primers served as the basis for estimated nucleated cell counts. The table came from immunoSEQ multiplex PCR; TCRdb's copy has only in-frame clones and leaves some out. V, J and clone size were drawn from that table, and D and trimming were deduced from the DNA. The table shows fewer than 200,000 clones, with 84% occurring only once. Enrollees, roughly 18 to 90 years old, lived in 24 US areas. The CDR3 totals 13 residues. The germline gives CDR1 MNHEY, CDR2 SVGAGI. V gave up 0 bases and J gave up 5 bases, with 5 bases separating them. The receptor comes from a man aged 45-65 years who had recovered from COVID-19. The V gene is TRBV6-5, the J gene TRBJ1-5; D ambiguous. Sequencing input: PBMCs or T cells enriched from blood (not recorded which). CDR3 nucleotide sequence: TGTGCCAGCAGTTACTCTCGGGATCAGCCCCAGCATTTT. It translates to CASSYSRDQPQHF.